The 12 T cell receptor beta chains in this list originate from one sample, sequenced in a study of patients and donors after allogeneic stem cell transplantation (TCRdb year 2020). The library was prepared using RT-PCR. The instrument given in TCRdb is NextSeq 550. In TCRdb, the public reads were trimmed at Q25 with fastp and aligned with MiXCR, with productive beta chains retained. Entries are consolidated by CDR3 protein sequence, retaining the most common genes and DNA. The sample contains 900,000 to 1,000,000 distinct CDR3 sequences, more than 15% of them found a single time. The top ten clones comprise 5.5% to 6.5% of the sample. The sample comprised blood, either unsorted or a sorted T cell fraction (not recorded which). Receptors were obtained from a human donor who was either an allogeneic HSCT recipient or a stem cell or donor lymphocyte infusion donor (not recorded which). It is not recorded whose cells these are; they may come from a transplant donor.

The CDR3 nucleotides are TGTGCCAGCAGCTTGGCCCCATATGCGGGGGCGACTGAAGCTTTCTTT. It translates to CASSLAPYAGATEAFF. The rearrangement uses TRBV5-6 and TRBJ1-1; TRBD1 is a possible D gene (6 bases). Trimming removed 0 bases from V and 5 bases from J, with 17 bases in between. This CDR3 is built from 16 residues. From germline, CDR1 is SGHDT and CDR2 YYEEEE.

This clonotype was recorded a few times. The V gene is TRBV7-2, the J gene TRBJ2-1; D might be TRBD1 (7 bases). CDR3 length: 14 residues. V was shortened by 6 bases and J by 4 bases, with 13 bases between the two germline ends. The germline gives CDR1 SGHTA, CDR2 FQGNSA. CDR3: CASREGAMYNEQFF. As DNA, the CDR3 is TGTGCCAGCAGGGAGGGGGCAATGTACAATGAGCAGTTCTTC.

This rearrangement joins TRBV24-1 to TRBJ2-2; D ambiguous. V lost 1 base to trimming and J lost 4 bases, with 12 bases between them. CDR3 length equals 16 residues. Germline assignment: CDR1 KGHDR and CDR2 SFDVKD. As DNA, the CDR3 is TGTGCCACCAGTGATTTAAGGAAGAAGGGCACCGGGGAGCTGTTTTTT. Its protein is CATSDLRKKGTGELFF.

The J gene is TRBJ2-7, the V gene TRBV3-1, with D perhaps being TRBD1 or TRBD2 (5 bases each). This CDR3 has 16 residues. Deletions cut 2 bases from V and 4 bases from J, with 18 bases between. CDR1 is LGHDT and CDR2 is YNNKEL in the germline V gene (reference sequence). The CDR3 loop is CASSQSPGKRGYEQYF. The CDR3 nucleotides are TGTGCCAGCAGCCAATCCCCTGGGAAGAGGGGATACGAGCAGTACTTC.

The genes are TRBV6-2 or TRBV6-3 and TRBJ2-3; 8 bases match TRBD2. The CDR3 contains 17 residues. Germline V CDR1 and CDR2: MNHEY, SVGEGT. V gave up 6 bases and J gave up 2 bases; unmatched junction bases: 13. The CDR3: CASSLVPGGAVTDTQYF. The CDR3 bases are TGTGCCAGCAGCCTAGTACCCGGGGGGGCCGTCACAGATACGCAGTATTTT.

This chain uses TRBV4-2 with TRBJ2-7, with TRBD2 as a possible D gene (5 bases). V lost 2 bases to trimming and J lost 5 bases, with 19 bases between them. The CDR3 is made up of 16 amino acids. Germline-derived CDR1 and CDR2 are LGHNA and YNFKEQ. The CDR3 DNA is TGTGCCAGCAGCCAAAGGGAAAGACTACTCCCCAACGAGCAGTACTTC. It translates to CASSQRERLLPNEQYF.

The chain couples TRBV7-6 to TRBJ2-7, with D unclear. Per germline, CDR1 SGHVS and CDR2 FNYEAQ. The CDR3 is 12 residues long. The germline V and J ends were trimmed by 5 bases and 4 bases, with 9 bases remaining between them. The CDR3 sequence: CASSPIGYEQYF. As DNA, the CDR3 is TGTGCCAGCAGCCCGATCGGTTACGAGCAGTACTTC.

This clonotype was observed many times. This sequence joins TRBV20-1 and TRBJ2-2, with D hard to call. The V and J ends lost 6 bases and 4 bases respectively, with 9 bases between them. The CDR3 length is 12 residues. CDR1 DFQATT and CDR2 SNEGSKA come from the germline V gene (reference sequence). Here the CDR3 reads CSARPPTGELFF. CDR3 nucleotide sequence: TGCAGTGCCCGCCCCCCCACCGGGGAGCTGTTTTTT.

The chain employs TRBV12-3 or TRBV12-4 and TRBJ2-2, with D perhaps matching TRBD1 or TRBD2 (6 bases each). Trimming took off 3 bases at V and 4 bases at J, with 12 bases between the two ends. This CDR3 spans 15 amino acids. The CDR3 DNA sequence: TGTGCCAGCAGTTTTAAGGGGGGTAGCACCGGGGAGCTGTTTTTT. This codes for CASSFKGGSTGELFF.

The chain recombines TRBV5-1 with TRBJ2-2; D is possibly TRBD1 (6 bases). This CDR3 region has 16 residues. CDR1 is SGHRS, CDR2 YFSETQ, per germline. Trimming took off 4 bases at V and 4 bases at J, with 17 bases between the two ends. The CDR3 loop reads CASSTLTGPSTGELFF. The CDR3 DNA reads TGCGCCAGCAGCACATTGACAGGACCCAGCACCGGGGAGCTGTTTTTT.

This clonotype was counted between two and nine times. This chain uses TRBV12-3 or TRBV12-4 with TRBJ2-7; 7 bases fit TRBD2. CDR3 length: 15 amino acids. V shed 3 bases and J 0 bases; nucleotides not matched to a gene: 5. The CDR3 is CASSLLADSSYEQYF. The CDR3 DNA sequence: TGTGCCAGCAGTTTGCTAGCGGATAGCTCCTACGAGCAGTACTTC.

This clonotype appeared a few times. This CDR3 is CAISGTTGLNTGELFF. The CDR3 nucleotides read TGTGCCATCAGTGGGACGACAGGGTTGAACACCGGGGAGCTGTTTTTT. The V and J genes are TRBV10-3 and TRBJ2-2; 7 bases map to TRBD1. This CDR3 region has 16 residues. J was trimmed by 1 base and V by 4 bases; bases with no gene match: 6. Germline CDR1 and CDR2: ENHRY and SYGVKD.